Below are 20 T cell receptor beta chains sequenced from a single sample in a study of CD4+ T cells in melanoma. Profiling relied on immunoSEQ multiplex PCR, and the TCRdb table lists in-frame clones only, not all of them. The sample records more than 4,500 clones, about 70% being singletons. Source material: cells from a culture (not recorded whether cultured in vitro). The receptors derive from a human donor with melanoma.

The rearrangement links TRBV19 to TRBJ1-1, with D possibly TRBD1 on 5 matching bases. Trimming took 5 bases from V and 8 from J, leaving 9 bases between them. There are 11 residues in the CDR3. Germline assignment: CDR1 LNHDA and CDR2 SQIVND (reference sequence). Here the CDR3 reads CASSVAGEAFF. CDR3 bases: TGTGCCAGTAGTGTTGCAGGGGAAGCTTTCTTT.

The gene calls are TRBV5-5 and TRBJ1-5, with 7 positions matching TRBD1. With 1 base clipped from V and 7 bases from J, the junction kept 8 bases outside the gene matches. In germline, CDR1 is SGHKS, CDR2 YYEKEE (reference sequence). The CDR3 contains 15 residues. This CDR3 is CASSLTDRVRQPQHF. DNA of the CDR3: TGTGCCAGCAGCTTGACTGACAGGGTTCGCCAGCCCCAGCATTTT.

The genes are TRBV6-1 and TRBJ1-5; D is unclear. V lost 3 bases to trimming and J lost 0 bases, with 9 bases between them. The CDR3 is made up of 15 amino acids. The germline V gene encodes CDR1 MNHNS and CDR2 SASEGT. CDR3 nucleotides: TGTGCCAGCAGTGAGAACGTTTATAGCAATCAGCCCCAGCATTTT. Encoded protein: CASSENVYSNQPQHF.

This clone was counted only a few times. This chain uses TRBV5-1 with TRBJ2-7, with 8 nucleotides matching TRBD2. V was clipped by 4 bases and J by 3 bases; unmatched bases: 6. This CDR3 has 14 amino acids. Germline CDR1 is SGHRS and CDR2 is YFSETQ. CDR3 sequence: CASSDRTSSYEQYF. CDR3 DNA: TGCGCCAGCAGCGACAGGACTAGCAGCTACGAGCAGTACTTC.

The V call is TRBV3-1 (or the pseudogene TRBV3-2), the J call TRBJ2-5; a weak D match, TRBD2 (6 bases). CDR3 length: 16 residues. Between the trimmed V and J ends, which lost 2 bases and 5 bases, there was a span of 18 bases. CDR1 is LGHDT, CDR2 YNNKEL, per germline (reference sequence). The CDR3, as DNA: TGTGCCAGCAGCCAATCTCGGTCGGGTAGCGGCGAGACCCAGTACTTC. Its protein product is CASSQSRSGSGETQYF.

This rearrangement joins TRBV29-1 to TRBJ1-1, with D unclear. With 0 bases removed from V and 5 bases from J, the gap between germline ends came to 13 bases. Germline V gene lookup returns CDR1 SQVTM and CDR2 ANQGSEA. CDR3 size: 14 residues. This CDR3 reads CSVEDLPTGTEAFF. The CDR3 nucleotides are TGCAGCGTTGAAGATCTACCAACGGGGACTGAAGCTTTCTTT.

The chain is built from TRBV6-6 and TRBJ1-3; D is ambiguous. Deletions cut 2 bases from V and 0 bases from J, with 8 bases between. Germline V gene data show CDR1 as MNHNY and CDR2 as SVGAGI (reference sequence). The CDR3 consists of 15 residues. This CDR3 is CASSYMGDSGNTIYF. CDR3 sequence (DNA): TGTGCCAGCAGTTACATGGGAGACTCTGGAAACACCATATATTTT.

The V call is TRBV6-4, the J call TRBJ1-2, with 7 bases fitting TRBD1. The CDR3 is 18 amino acids. Trimming took 4 bases from V and 4 from J; bases not matched to a gene: 18. The germline V gene encodes CDR1 MRHNA and CDR2 SNTAGT. CDR3 DNA sequence: TGTGCCAGCAGTGTTAGGGGGCGGGGGAGACAAGGAACCTATGGCTACACCTTC. Translating it yields CASSVRGRGRQGTYGYTF.

This clone showed up just a few times. The rearrangement links TRBV6-1 to TRBJ2-7; D possibly uses TRBD1 or TRBD2 (5 bases each). There are 15 residues in the CDR3. Germline V lookup: CDR1 MNHNS, CDR2 SASEGT. The V end lost 2 bases, the J end lost 6 bases, and 17 bases lay between the germline ends. The CDR3 loop reads CASSESFGTASEQYF. The CDR3 bases are TGTGCCAGCAGTGAATCGTTCGGGACGGCCTCCGAGCAGTACTTC.

This clone is medium-sized within its sample. The CDR3 DNA reads as TGTGCCAGCAGCCAAGATTGGGGACAGGTCGGTCAGCCCCAGCATTTT. Translated, it gives CASSQDWGQVGQPQHF. This chain joins TRBV4-2 and TRBJ1-5, with TRBD1 identical over 8 bases. CDR1 is LGHNA, CDR2 YNFKEQ, per germline. Trimming at V came to 0 bases and at J to 6 bases, leaving 7 bases not matched to a gene. The CDR3 length is 16 residues.

This chain uses TRBV6-1 with TRBJ2-7; D gene uncertain. Germline CDR1 and CDR2: MNHNS and SASEGT. CDR3 length: 13 amino acids. The V end was cut by 1 base, the J end by 2 bases, with 6 bases between. The CDR3 protein is CASSEDPAYEQYF. CDR3 nucleotide sequence: TGTGCCAGCAGTGAAGATCCCGCCTACGAGCAGTACTTC.

CDR3 DNA sequence: TGCGCCAGCAGCCAGCCGGGCTCCTACGAGCAGTACTTC. Translating gives CASSQPGSYEQYF. The V and J genes are TRBV4-1 and TRBJ2-7; D remains ambiguous. V was shortened by 3 bases and J by 0 bases, with 6 bases between the two germline ends. The CDR3 covers 13 residues. Looked up from germline, CDR1 is MGHRA and CDR2 is YSYEKL.

The chain carries TRBV19 and TRBJ2-7; D not certain. The germline V gene encodes CDR1 LNHDA and CDR2 SQIVND (reference sequence). There are 14 residues in the CDR3. V was cut by 5 bases and J by 3 bases, with 14 bases left in between. CDR3 sequence (DNA): TGTGCCAGTAGTCCCCCCGAAACAGACTACGAGCAGTACTTC. Translated, it gives CASSPPETDYEQYF.

This clone has only one observation. The rearrangement links TRBV5-1 to TRBJ2-3; D may be TRBD2 (6 bases). CDR3 length equals 14 residues. CDR1 and CDR2 (germline): SGHRS, YFSETQ. V gave up 9 bases and J gave up 2 bases, with 16 bases separating them. CDR3 residues: CATGVGGYTDTQYF. The DNA for the CDR3 is TGCGCCACGGGAGTGGGGGGATACACAGATACGCAGTATTTT.

This chain uses TRBV24-1 with TRBJ2-7; D may be TRBD1 (6 bases). V lost 10 bases and J 0 bases, leaving 12 bases between the germline ends. The CDR3 is made up of 13 amino acids. In germline, CDR1 is KGHDR, CDR2 SFDVKD. CDR3 region: CATGPTGSYEQYF. In DNA, the CDR3 is TGTGCCACTGGGCCGACAGGCTCCTACGAGCAGTACTTC.

CDR3 in DNA: TGTGCCTGGAGGGGCGGCGGAGCCTACGAGCAGTACTTC. Translation: CAWRGGGAYEQYF. This chain connects TRBV30 to TRBJ2-7; D unclear. The CDR3 totals 13 residues. With 3 bases removed from V and 2 bases from J, the gap between germline ends came to 11 bases. Germline assignment: CDR1 GTSNPN and CDR2 SVGIG (reference sequence).

This rearrangement joins TRBV4-2 to TRBJ2-5; 11 nucleotides agree with TRBD2. Losses at the gene ends were 2 bases for V and 1 base for J; bases not matched to a gene: 12. In germline, CDR1 is LGHNA, CDR2 YNFKEQ. The CDR3 totals 19 residues. CDR3 residues: CASSQRASGGLGSQETQYF. Here the CDR3 DNA reads TGTGCCAGCAGCCAACGGGCTAGCGGGGGGCTGGGAAGCCAAGAGACCCAGTACTTC.

This clone was recorded a few times. The genes are TRBV19 and TRBJ2-2, with TRBD2 identical over 11 bases. There are 16 residues in the CDR3. Germline V gene sequence: CDR1 LNHDA, CDR2 SQIVND (reference sequence). With 5 bases clipped from V and 4 bases from J, the junction kept 6 bases outside the gene matches. In nucleotides, the CDR3 is TGTGCCAGTAGTCTTCATAGCGGGGGGGGCACCGGGGAGCTGTTTTTT. Amino acids: CASSLHSGGGTGELFF.

This chain links TRBV5-5 with TRBJ2-7, with D perhaps being TRBD1 or TRBD2 (6 bases each). This CDR3 region has 15 residues. Germline CDR1 reads SGHKS; CDR2 reads YYEKEE (reference sequence). V dropped 0 bases and J dropped 5 bases, with 15 bases sitting between them. CDR3 in DNA: TGTGCCAGCAGCTTGGATTCTCCGGGGGCGAACGAGCAGTACTTC. It translates to CASSLDSPGANEQYF.

The chain couples TRBV5-6 to TRBJ1-2; D not resolved. This CDR3 region has 14 residues. V was shortened by 5 bases and J by 3 bases, with 14 bases between the two germline ends. Germline values: CDR1 SGHDT, CDR2 YYEEEE. The CDR3 is CASRFAQSDYGYTF. The CDR3 DNA reads TGTGCCAGCAGGTTCGCACAGTCGGACTATGGCTACACCTTC.